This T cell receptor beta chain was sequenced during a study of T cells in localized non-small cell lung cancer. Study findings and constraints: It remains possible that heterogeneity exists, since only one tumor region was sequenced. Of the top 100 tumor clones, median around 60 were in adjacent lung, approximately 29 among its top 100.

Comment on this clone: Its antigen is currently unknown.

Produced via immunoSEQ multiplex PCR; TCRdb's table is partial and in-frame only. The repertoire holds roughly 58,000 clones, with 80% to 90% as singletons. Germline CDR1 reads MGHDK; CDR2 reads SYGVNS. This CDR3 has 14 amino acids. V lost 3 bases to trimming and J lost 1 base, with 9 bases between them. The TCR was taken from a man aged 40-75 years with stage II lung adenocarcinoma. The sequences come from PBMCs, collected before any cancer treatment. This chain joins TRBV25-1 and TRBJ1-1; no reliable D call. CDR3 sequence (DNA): TGTGCCAGCAGTGAGGGGAGGAGGAACACTGAAGCTTTCTTT. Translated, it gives CASSEGRRNTEAFF.